This entry features one T cell receptor (beta chain) sequence. The sample originates from a study of blood T cell repertoires in COVID-19. Study-level information: Samples of COVID-19 (acute and convalescent) were obtained from the United States, Italy and Spain. T cells, B-cell-depleted T cells, or PBMCs supplied cDNA or gDNA.

The germline V gene has CDR1 SEHNR and CDR2 FQNEAQ (reference sequence). The CDR3 is made up of 16 amino acids. Trimming took off 5 bases at V and 2 bases at J, with 13 bases between the two ends. In the original analysis: Estimates of nucleated cell counts were drawn from the amplification of reference gene primers. Clones were read by immunoSEQ multiplex PCR, and TCRdb kept only the in-frame ones, dropping some. That table is the source of V, J and clone size, and D and trimming were worked out from the DNA. Of approximately 290,000 clones in the sample, about 90% were seen once. The clonotype was recovered from a young man with active or convalescent COVID-19. This sequence joins TRBV7-9 and TRBJ2-6, with a possible D match to TRBD2 (6 bases). Input material: peripheral blood. In DNA, the CDR3 is TGTGCCAGCAGCCGAACCGGGGGACCTGGGGCCAACGTCCTGACTTTC. Encoded protein: CASSRTGGPGANVLTF.